One and the same sample provided the 28 T cell receptor beta chains below, sequenced in a study of T cell responses to AZD1222 COVID-19 vaccine. The repertoire was sequenced with immunoSEQ multiplex PCR; TCRdb's copy has only in-frame clones and lacks some. This sample carries some 170,000 clones, 90% to 95% of them seen once, and the ten largest clones take less than 3%. The source was peripheral blood, collected on day 0 of AZD1222 vaccination. Every receptor here comes from an adult in good health.

This clone was counted once. The chain couples TRBV6-5 to TRBJ1-6; 9 nucleotides align to TRBD1. The CDR3 has 12 residues. The trim removed 10 bases at V and 8 bases at J, leaving 3 bases unmatched. Germline V gives CDR1 MNHEY, CDR2 SVGAGI. For the CDR3, the DNA is TGTGCCACCCGGGACAGGGATTCACCCCTCCACTTT. Amino acids: CATRDRDSPLHF.

V usage is TRBV6-4 and J usage is TRBJ1-1; D gene unclear. V was clipped by 0 bases and J by 8 bases, with 13 bases between them. CDR3 size: 14 residues. CDR1 and CDR2 (germline): MRHNA, SNTAGT. In nucleotides, the CDR3 is TGTGCCAGCAGTGACTCGGTGGCAGCCAAAGAAGCTTTCTTT. It translates to CASSDSVAAKEAFF.

The chain combines TRBV15 with TRBJ2-7; TRBD1 is a possible D gene (6 bases). CDR1 and CDR2 (germline): LNHNV, YYDKDF (reference sequence). The CDR3 runs 15 residues. With 1 base removed from V and 0 bases from J, the gap between germline ends came to 10 bases. The CDR3 loop is CATSRGQESSYEQYF. The CDR3 DNA sequence: TGTGCCACCAGCAGAGGACAGGAGAGCTCCTACGAGCAGTACTTC.

J is TRBJ2-7 and V is TRBV3-1 (or the pseudogene TRBV3-2); D is perhaps TRBD1 (5 bases). This CDR3 has 16 residues. V lost 3 bases and J 7 bases, leaving 22 bases between the germline ends. Looked up from germline, CDR1 is LGHDT and CDR2 is YNNKEL (reference sequence). The CDR3 sequence: CASSHLGRRGPLEQYF. The CDR3 DNA reads as TGTGCCAGCAGCCATCTCGGCCGTAGGGGCCCTTTGGAGCAGTACTTC.

V is TRBV6-5 and J is TRBJ2-7; D is perhaps TRBD1 or TRBD2 (5 bases each). The germline gives CDR1 MNHEY, CDR2 SVGAGI. The CDR3 spans 16 residues. With 1 base removed from V and 2 bases from J, the gap between germline ends came to 15 bases. The CDR3 nucleotides read TGTGCCAGCAGTTACTTGGGGACGGACATTACCTACGAGCAGTACTTC. Protein product: CASSYLGTDITYEQYF.

The chain combines TRBV12-3 or TRBV12-4 with TRBJ2-5; D uncertain. CDR3 length: 12 amino acids. V lost 6 bases to trimming and J lost 4 bases, with 9 bases between them. CDR3 nucleotide sequence: TGTGCCAGCAGCCCCGTGCGAGAGACCCAGTACTTC. Translated: CASSPVRETQYF.

J is TRBJ1-4 and V is TRBV27; the D gene is possibly TRBD1 (6 bases). The length of the CDR3 is 17 residues. Germline CDR1 is MNHEY and CDR2 is SMNVEV (reference sequence). Trimming shortened V by 9 bases and J by 13 bases, and 33 bases separated the two germline ends. The CDR3 loop is CASSHYHRDYHPLRLFF. CDR3 nucleotide sequence: TGTGCCAGTTCGCACTACCACAGGGATTACCACCCATTAAGACTGTTTTTT.

The chain recombines TRBV5-5 with TRBJ2-3, with 8 positions matching TRBD1. Trimming took 4 bases from V and 5 from J; bases not matched to a gene: 6. Germline CDR1 and CDR2: SGHKS and YYEKEE (reference sequence). CDR3 size: 14 residues. The CDR3 nucleotides are TGTGCCAGCAGCGTGGGACAGGTTAAAGATACGCAGTATTTT. The encoded protein is CASSVGQVKDTQYF.

The chain has TRBV14 and TRBJ2-7; no firm D call. Germline V gene lookup returns CDR1 SGHDN and CDR2 FVKESK. V lost 3 bases and J 5 bases, leaving 8 bases between the germline ends. The CDR3 is 12 amino acids. CDR3: CASSQALNEQYF. The CDR3 DNA sequence: TGTGCCAGCAGCCAGGCGTTAAACGAGCAGTACTTC.

V is TRBV30 and J is TRBJ2-7, with 8 bases aligning to TRBD2. Germline V CDR1 and CDR2: GTSNPN, SVGIG (reference sequence). V trimming: 1 base; J trimming: 0 bases; junction bases outside the gene matches: 5. CDR3 length equals 15 residues. CDR3 DNA sequence: TGTGCCTGGAGTGGCTCGGGAGGGGCCTCCTACGAGCAGTACTTC. This translates into CAWSGSGGASYEQYF.

The chain is built from TRBV20-1 and TRBJ2-2; D is ambiguous. The germline gives CDR1 DFQATT, CDR2 SNEGSKA (reference sequence). V lost 3 bases to trimming and J lost 9 bases, with 26 bases between them. The CDR3 has 17 residues. CDR3: CSASSLGKRDLGRELFF. DNA of the CDR3: TGCAGTGCTAGTTCTCTGGGGAAGAGAGATCTCGGCCGGGAGCTGTTTTTT.

The chain recombines TRBV11-2 with TRBJ2-7; either TRBD1 or TRBD2 may fit D (6 bases each). The CDR3 covers 15 residues. Germline V gene lookup returns CDR1 SGHAT and CDR2 FQNNGV. V gave up 3 bases and J gave up 3 bases, with 15 bases separating them. CDR3 loop: CASSLEAGHYYEQYF. The DNA for the CDR3 is TGTGCCAGCAGCTTGGAGGCGGGACACTACTACGAGCAGTACTTC.

The chain combines TRBV19 with TRBJ1-2; D may be TRBD1 (6 bases). Germline lookup yields CDR1 LNHDA and CDR2 SQIVND (reference sequence). The germline V and J ends were trimmed by 6 bases and 0 bases, with 14 bases remaining between them. This CDR3 comprises 15 residues. DNA for the CDR3: TGTGCCAGTAGGCCCGGGGACAAGACTAACTATGGCTACACCTTC. Protein product: CASRPGDKTNYGYTF.

The chain links TRBV28 to TRBJ2-3; the D gene is possibly TRBD2 (6 bases). The germline V gene has CDR1 MDHEN and CDR2 SYDVKM. The CDR3 spans 15 residues. With 7 bases removed from V and 1 base from J, the gap between germline ends came to 15 bases. In nucleotides, the CDR3 is TGTGCCAGCACTCCCGGAGGGAGCGGCACAGATACGCAGTATTTT. It encodes CASTPGGSGTDTQYF.

Remarks on this clone: Other DNA sequences from this sample encode an identical CDR3 as well. This rearrangement joins TRBV12-3 or TRBV12-4 to TRBJ1-1; D is uncertain. Trimming stripped 1 base from V and 4 bases from J, with 4 bases between. The CDR3 extends over 12 amino acids. The CDR3 bases are TGTGCCAGCAGTTTAGGGTTCACTGAAGCTTTCTTT. Protein sequence: CASSLGFTEAFF.

This rearrangement joins TRBV5-4 to TRBJ2-7; D gene unclear. CDR1 and CDR2 from the germline V gene are SGHNT and YYREEE (reference sequence). With 1 base removed from V and 2 bases from J, the gap between germline ends came to 13 bases. This CDR3 comprises 15 residues. The CDR3 DNA follows: TGTGCCAGCAGCTTGACGAGTGGCAGTGCCTACGAGCAGTACTTC. This codes for CASSLTSGSAYEQYF.

The V and J genes are TRBV18 and TRBJ1-5; D remains ambiguous. Germline values: CDR1 KGHSH, CDR2 LQKENI. The CDR3 is 14 residues long. Trimming pared 3 bases from V and 3 bases from J, leaving 9 bases between. Here the CDR3 reads CASSPGDNNQPQHF. CDR3 in DNA: TGTGCCAGCTCACCGGGCGACAACAATCAGCCCCAGCATTTT.

This chain uses TRBV11-1 with TRBJ2-1; 8 nucleotides agree with TRBD2. With V trimmed by 2 bases and J by 5 bases, 5 bases remained unmatched. CDR3 length: 15 amino acids. Germline-derived CDR1 and CDR2 are SGHAT and FQDESV (reference sequence). CDR3 bases: TGTGCCAGCAGCTTACGGAGCGGGAGAAACAATGAGCAGTTCTTC. Encoded protein: CASSLRSGRNNEQFF.

The genes are TRBV6-1 and TRBJ1-2; TRBD1 aligns across 9 bases. V was clipped by 1 base and J by 5 bases; unmatched bases: 5. The CDR3 loop spans 15 amino acids. Per the germline V gene, CDR1 is MNHNS and CDR2 is SASEGT. CDR3 in DNA: TGTGCCAGCAGTGAAGTTAACAGGGGGCTTTATGGCTACACCTTC. Protein: CASSEVNRGLYGYTF.

The V and J genes are TRBV4-2 and TRBJ2-7; D could derive from TRBD1 or TRBD2 (6 bases each). In germline, CDR1 is LGHNA, CDR2 YNFKEQ. Trimming removed 1 base at V and 2 bases at J, with 15 bases between. The CDR3 covers 16 residues. This CDR3 is CASSQVDRRGAYEQYF. CDR3 sequence (DNA): TGTGCCAGCAGCCAAGTAGACAGGCGGGGAGCCTACGAGCAGTACTTC.

This chain joins TRBV19 and TRBJ1-5; 9 nucleotides align to TRBD1. CDR3 length: 15 amino acids. The germline V gene has CDR1 LNHDA and CDR2 SQIVND (reference sequence). The V and J ends lost 5 bases and 7 bases, in that order; junction bases with no gene match: 9. This CDR3 reads CASSGGTGRDQPQHF. CDR3 nucleotide sequence: TGTGCCAGTAGTGGCGGGACAGGGCGAGACCAGCCCCAGCATTTT.

The V and J genes are TRBV18 and TRBJ1-1; tentative D call: TRBD1 (6 bases). Germline-derived CDR1 and CDR2 are KGHSH and LQKENI. Trimming stripped 0 bases from V and 8 bases from J, with 13 bases between. The CDR3 extends over 14 amino acids. The CDR3 here is CASSPPENTGEAFF. The CDR3 DNA reads TGTGCCAGCTCACCACCTGAGAATACAGGGGAAGCTTTCTTT.

The J gene is TRBJ1-1, the V gene TRBV5-1; 9 bases agree with TRBD1. The V gene's germline CDR1 is SGHRS and CDR2 YFSETQ. The CDR3 is made up of 16 amino acids. V was pared by 4 bases and J by 4 bases, with 11 bases of the junction left unmatched. Here the CDR3 DNA reads TGCGCCAGCAGCGCTCGACAGGGGGAGGTGGGCACTGAAGCTTTCTTT. Translated: CASSARQGEVGTEAFF.

The chain couples TRBV4-1 to TRBJ2-7; D may match TRBD1 or TRBD2 (6 bases each). Germline V gene data show CDR1 as MGHRA and CDR2 as YSYEKL. V was trimmed by 5 bases and J by 3 bases, leaving 17 bases between them. The CDR3 runs 15 residues. CDR3 amino acids: CASSSREGGHYEQYF. The CDR3 DNA reads as TGCGCCAGCAGCTCCCGCGAGGGGGGACACTACGAGCAGTACTTC.

V and J are TRBV27 and TRBJ2-1; D is possibly TRBD2 (6 bases). This CDR3 region has 16 residues. The germline V and J ends were trimmed by 3 bases and 5 bases, with 17 bases remaining between them. Germline assignment: CDR1 MNHEY and CDR2 SMNVEV (reference sequence). In DNA form, the CDR3 reads TGTGCCAGCAGTTTCCCCGGGGCTCGGGGGAACAATGAGCAGTTCTTC. It yields the protein CASSFPGARGNNEQFF.

The genes are TRBV7-2 and TRBJ1-3; D gene unclear. This CDR3 comprises 14 residues. Trimming removed 1 base at V and 0 bases at J, with 4 bases between. CDR1 and CDR2 (germline): SGHTA, FQGNSA. CDR3 loop: CASSLDSSGNTIYF. In DNA form, the CDR3 reads TGTGCCAGCAGCTTAGACAGCTCTGGAAACACCATATATTTT.

This rearrangement joins TRBV29-1 to TRBJ2-7, with 8 nucleotides matching TRBD1. J gave up 2 bases and V 7 bases, and 7 bases lay outside the gene matches. This CDR3 contains 13 residues. CDR1 SQVTM and CDR2 ANQGSEA come from the germline V gene. The CDR3 protein is CSAGDRTTYEQYF. The CDR3 nucleotides are TGCAGCGCCGGGGACAGGACAACCTACGAGCAGTACTTC.

The chain is built from TRBV4-2 and TRBJ1-3, with no clear D. Per the germline V gene, CDR1 is LGHNA and CDR2 is YNFKEQ. This CDR3 has 16 residues. The V and J ends lost 0 bases and 0 bases respectively, with 9 bases between them. Here the CDR3 reads CASSQDSPSSGNTIYF. The CDR3 DNA sequence: TGTGCCAGCAGCCAAGATAGTCCTAGCTCTGGAAACACCATATATTTT.